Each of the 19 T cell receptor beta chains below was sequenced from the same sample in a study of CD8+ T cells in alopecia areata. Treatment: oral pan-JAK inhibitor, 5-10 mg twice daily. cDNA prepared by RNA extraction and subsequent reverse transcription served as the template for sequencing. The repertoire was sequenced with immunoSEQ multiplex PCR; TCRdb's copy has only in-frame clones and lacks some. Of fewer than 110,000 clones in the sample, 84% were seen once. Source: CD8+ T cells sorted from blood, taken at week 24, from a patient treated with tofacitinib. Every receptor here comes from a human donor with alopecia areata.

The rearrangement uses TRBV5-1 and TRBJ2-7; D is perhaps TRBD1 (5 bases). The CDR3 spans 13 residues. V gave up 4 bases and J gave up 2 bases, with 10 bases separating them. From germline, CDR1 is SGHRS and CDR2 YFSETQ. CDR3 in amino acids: CASSPDMTYEQYF. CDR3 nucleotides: TGCGCCAGCAGCCCGGACATGACCTACGAGCAGTACTTC.

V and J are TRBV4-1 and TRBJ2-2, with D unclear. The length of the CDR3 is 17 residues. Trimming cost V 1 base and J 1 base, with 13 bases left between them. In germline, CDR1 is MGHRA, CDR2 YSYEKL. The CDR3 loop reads CASSQAAGELNTGELFF. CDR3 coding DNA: TGCGCCAGCAGCCAAGCGGCAGGTGAATTGAACACCGGGGAGCTGTTTTTT.

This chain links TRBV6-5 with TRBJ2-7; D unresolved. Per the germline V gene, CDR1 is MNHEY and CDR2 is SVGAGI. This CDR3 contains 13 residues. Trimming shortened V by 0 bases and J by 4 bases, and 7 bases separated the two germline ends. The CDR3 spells CASSYSKAYEQYF. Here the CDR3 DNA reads TGTGCCAGCAGTTACTCGAAGGCTTACGAGCAGTACTTC.

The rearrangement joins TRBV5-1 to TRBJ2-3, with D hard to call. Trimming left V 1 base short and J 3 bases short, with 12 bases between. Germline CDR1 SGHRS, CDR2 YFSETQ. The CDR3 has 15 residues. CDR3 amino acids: CASSLLAGITDTQYF. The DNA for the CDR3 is TGCGCCAGCAGCTTGTTGGCAGGTATAACAGATACGCAGTATTTT. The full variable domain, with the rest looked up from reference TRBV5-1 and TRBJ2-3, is KAGVTQTPRYLIKTRGQQVTLSCSPISGHRSVSWYQQTPGQGLQFLFEYFSETQRNKGNFPGRFSGRQFSNSRSEMNVSTLELGDSALYLCASSLLAGITDTQYFGPGTRLTVL.

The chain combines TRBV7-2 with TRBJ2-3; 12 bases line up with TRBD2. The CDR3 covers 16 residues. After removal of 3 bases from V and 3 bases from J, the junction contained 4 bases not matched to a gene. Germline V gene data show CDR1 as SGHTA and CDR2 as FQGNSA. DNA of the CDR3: TGTGCCAGCAGCTTTCCGACTAGCGGGGGAACAGATACGCAGTATTTT. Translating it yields CASSFPTSGGTDTQYF. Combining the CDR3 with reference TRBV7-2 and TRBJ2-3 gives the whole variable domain GAGVSQSPSNKVTEKGKDVELRCDPISGHTALYWYRQSLGQGLEFLIYFQGNSAPDKSGLPSDRFSAERTGGSVSTLTIQRTQQEDSAVYLCASSFPTSGGTDTQYFGPGTRLTVL.

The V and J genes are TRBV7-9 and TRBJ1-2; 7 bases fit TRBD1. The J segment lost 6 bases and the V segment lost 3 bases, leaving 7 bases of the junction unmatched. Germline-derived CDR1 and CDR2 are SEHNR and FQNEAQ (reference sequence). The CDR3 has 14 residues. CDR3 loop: CASSFWKGADGYTF. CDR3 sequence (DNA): TGTGCCAGCAGCTTTTGGAAGGGGGCGGATGGCTACACCTTC.

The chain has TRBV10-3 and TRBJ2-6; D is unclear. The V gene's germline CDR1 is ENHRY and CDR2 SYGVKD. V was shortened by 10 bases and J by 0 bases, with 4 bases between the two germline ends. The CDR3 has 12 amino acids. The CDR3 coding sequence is TGTGCCACTGACTCTGGGGCCAACGTCCTGACTTTC. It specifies CATDSGANVLTF.

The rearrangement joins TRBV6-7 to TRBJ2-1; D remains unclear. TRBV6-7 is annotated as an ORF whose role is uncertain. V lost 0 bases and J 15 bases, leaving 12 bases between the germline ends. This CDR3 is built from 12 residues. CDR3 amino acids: CASSYSTTAAFF. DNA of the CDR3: TGTGCCAGCAGTTACTCTACAACTGCGGCGTTCTTC.

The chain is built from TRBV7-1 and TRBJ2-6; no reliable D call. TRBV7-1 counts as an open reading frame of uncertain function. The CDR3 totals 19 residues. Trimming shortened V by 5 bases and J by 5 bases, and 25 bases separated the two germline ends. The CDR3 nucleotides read TGTGCCAGCAGCGTGGCGATTCACGAGGAACAAAGTCGGGCCAACGTCCTGACTTTC. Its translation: CASSVAIHEEQSRANVLTF.

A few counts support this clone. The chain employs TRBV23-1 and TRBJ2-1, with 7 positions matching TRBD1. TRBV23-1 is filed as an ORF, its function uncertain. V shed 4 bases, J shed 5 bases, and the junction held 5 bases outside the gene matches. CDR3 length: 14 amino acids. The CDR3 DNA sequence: TGCGCCAGCAGTCCGATGACAGGGAACAATGAGCAGTTCTTC. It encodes CASSPMTGNNEQFF.

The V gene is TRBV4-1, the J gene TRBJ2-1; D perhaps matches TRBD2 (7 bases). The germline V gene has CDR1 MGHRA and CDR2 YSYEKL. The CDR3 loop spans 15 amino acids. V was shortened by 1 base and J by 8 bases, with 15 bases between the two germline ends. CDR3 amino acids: CASSQGWGGVDEQFF. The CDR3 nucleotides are TGCGCCAGCAGCCAAGGGTGGGGGGGCGTGGATGAGCAGTTCTTC.

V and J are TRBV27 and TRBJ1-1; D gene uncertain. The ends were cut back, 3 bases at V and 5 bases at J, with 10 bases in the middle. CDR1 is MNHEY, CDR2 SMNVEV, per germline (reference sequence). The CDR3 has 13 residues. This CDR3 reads CASSFWGGTEAFF. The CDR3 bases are TGTGCCAGCAGTTTCTGGGGTGGTACTGAAGCTTTCTTT.

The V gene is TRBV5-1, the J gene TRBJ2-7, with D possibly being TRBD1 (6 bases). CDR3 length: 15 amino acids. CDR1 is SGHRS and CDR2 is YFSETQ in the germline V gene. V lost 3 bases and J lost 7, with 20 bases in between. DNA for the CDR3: TGCGCCAGCAGCTCCCCGACAGGTGGAACGGGGGAGCAGTACTTC. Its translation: CASSSPTGGTGEQYF.

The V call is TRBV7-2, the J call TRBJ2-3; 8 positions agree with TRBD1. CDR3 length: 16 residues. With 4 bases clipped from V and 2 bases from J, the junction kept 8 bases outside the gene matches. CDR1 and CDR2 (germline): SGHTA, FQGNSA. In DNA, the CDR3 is TGTGCCAGCAGCTCGCCCCGGGACAGGCCCACAGATACGCAGTATTTT. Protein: CASSSPRDRPTDTQYF.

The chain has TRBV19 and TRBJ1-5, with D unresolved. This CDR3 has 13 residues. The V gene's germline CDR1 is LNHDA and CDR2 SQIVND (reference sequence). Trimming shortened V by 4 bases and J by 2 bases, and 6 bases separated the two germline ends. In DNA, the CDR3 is TGTGCCAGTAGTACTGTGGGCAATCAGCCCCAGCATTTT. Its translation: CASSTVGNQPQHF.

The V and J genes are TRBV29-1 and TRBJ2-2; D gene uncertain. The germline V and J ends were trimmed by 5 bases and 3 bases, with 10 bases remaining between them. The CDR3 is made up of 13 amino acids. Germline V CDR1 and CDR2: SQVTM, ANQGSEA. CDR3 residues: CSVRTADTGELFF. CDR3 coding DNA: TGCAGCGTTAGGACGGCAGACACCGGGGAGCTGTTTTTT.

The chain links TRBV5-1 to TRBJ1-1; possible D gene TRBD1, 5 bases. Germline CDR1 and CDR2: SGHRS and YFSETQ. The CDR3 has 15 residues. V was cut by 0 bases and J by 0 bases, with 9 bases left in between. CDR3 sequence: CASSLADSMNTEAFF. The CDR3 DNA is TGCGCCAGCAGCTTGGCCGACAGCATGAACACTGAAGCTTTCTTT.

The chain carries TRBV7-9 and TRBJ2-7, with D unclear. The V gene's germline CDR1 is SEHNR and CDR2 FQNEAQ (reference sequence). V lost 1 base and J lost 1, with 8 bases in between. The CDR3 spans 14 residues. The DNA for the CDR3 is TGTGCCAGCAGCTTAGTAGGAACATCCTACGAGCAGTACTTC. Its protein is CASSLVGTSYEQYF.

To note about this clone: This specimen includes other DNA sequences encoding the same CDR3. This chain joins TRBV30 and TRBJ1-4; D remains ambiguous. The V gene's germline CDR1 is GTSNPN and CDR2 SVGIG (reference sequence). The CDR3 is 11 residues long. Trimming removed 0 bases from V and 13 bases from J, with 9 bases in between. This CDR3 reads CAWSVNAGLFF. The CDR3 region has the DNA TGTGCCTGGAGTGTCAATGCCGGACTGTTTTTT.